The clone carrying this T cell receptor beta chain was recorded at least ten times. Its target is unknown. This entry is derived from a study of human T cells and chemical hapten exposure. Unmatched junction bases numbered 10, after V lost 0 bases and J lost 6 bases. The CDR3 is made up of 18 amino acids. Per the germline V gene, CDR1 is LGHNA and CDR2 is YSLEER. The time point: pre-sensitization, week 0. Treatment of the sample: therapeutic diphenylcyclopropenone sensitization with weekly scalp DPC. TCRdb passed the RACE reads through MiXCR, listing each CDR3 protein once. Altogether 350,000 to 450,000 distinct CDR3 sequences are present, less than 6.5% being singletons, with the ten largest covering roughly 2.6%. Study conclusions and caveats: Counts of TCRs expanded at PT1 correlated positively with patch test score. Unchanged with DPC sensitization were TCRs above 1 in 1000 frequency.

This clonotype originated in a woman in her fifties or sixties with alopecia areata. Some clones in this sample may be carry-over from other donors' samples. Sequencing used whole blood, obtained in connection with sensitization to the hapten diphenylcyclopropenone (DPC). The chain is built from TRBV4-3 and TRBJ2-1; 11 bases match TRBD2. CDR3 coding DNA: TGCGCCAGCAGCCAAGATAGTCTTAGCGGGAGGGCCCTCAATGAGCAGTTCTTC. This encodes CASSQDSLSGRALNEQFF.